This is a list of T cell receptor beta chains from one sample in a study of cytomegalovirus exposure and HLA in healthy donors. Profiled with immunoSEQ multiplex PCR; TCRdb holds only in-frame clones, not every one. Found here are about 85,000 clones, about 80% of them singletons; the top ten hold roughly 25%. The specimen was PBMCs. The receptors come from a woman aged 45-59 years in good health and CMV-seropositive. Both conserved end residues are part of each CDR3. Each record gives: V gene, clone size, D gene, J gene, CDR3 protein, CDR3 DNA. D genes are given only for firm matches. The size entry is marked missing in some rows and otherwise reads once, few, many or a size class.

V: TRBV5-6; size: once; D: .; J: TRBJ1-1; CDR3: CASSWGVSVAEAFF; DNA: TGTGCCAGCAGCTGGGGGGTTAGTGTCGCTGAAGCTTTCTTT
V: TRBV6-5; size: .; D: .; J: TRBJ1-6; CDR3: CASTAALPGSPLHF; DNA: TGTGCCAGCACGGCAGCCCTCCCCGGGTCACCCCTCCACTTT
V: TRBV10-3; size: few; D: TRBD1; J: TRBJ1-2; CDR3: CATSPGQGYGYTF; DNA: TGTGCCACCAGCCCCGGACAGGGCTATGGCTACACCTTC
V: TRBV29-1; size: .; D: .; J: TRBJ2-3; CDR3: CSVDYTDTQYF; DNA: TGCAGCGTTGACTACACAGATACGCAGTATTTT
V: TRBV15; size: .; D: .; J: TRBJ1-5; CDR3: CATSRFQGFQSYSNQPQHF; DNA: TGTGCCACCAGCAGATTTCAGGGGTTTCAATCCTATAGCAATCAGCCCCAGCATTTT
V: TRBV21-1; size: few; D: .; J: TRBJ1-2; CDR3: CASSKGGGRGYTF; DNA: TGTGCCAGCAGCAAAGGGGGGGGTCGGGGCTACACCTTC
V: TRBV19; size: .; D: TRBD1; J: TRBJ1-2; CDR3: CASSIGYRGLVGYTF; DNA: TGTGCCAGTAGTATTGGATACAGGGGGTTGGTTGGCTACACCTTC
V: TRBV5-1; size: .; D: .; J: TRBJ1-5; CDR3: CASSVAQGGQPQHF; DNA: TGCGCCAGCAGCGTGGCACAGGGAGGGCAGCCCCAGCATTTT
V: TRBV2; size: .; D: .; J: TRBJ1-2; CDR3: CASRGDTFLLKWGYTF; DNA: TGTGCCAGCCGGGGGGACACATTCCTCCTTAAATGGGGCTACACCTTC
V: TRBV19; size: .; D: .; J: TRBJ1-1; CDR3: CASSIIGRRGTEAFF; DNA: TGTGCCAGTAGTATTATCGGGAGGCGGGGGACTGAAGCTTTCTTT
V: TRBV27; size: .; D: .; J: TRBJ2-7; CDR3: CASSLSTGAYEQYF; DNA: TGTGCCAGCAGTTTATCGACAGGAGCCTACGAGCAGTACTTC
V: TRBV6-1; size: few; D: TRBD1; J: TRBJ2-2; CDR3: CASPGTANTGELFF; DNA: TGTGCCAGCCCGGGGACAGCCAACACCGGGGAGCTGTTTTTT
V: TRBV5-4; size: .; D: TRBD1; J: TRBJ2-7; CDR3: CASSPGRDRAYEQYF; DNA: TGTGCCAGCAGCCCGGGGCGGGACAGGGCCTACGAGCAGTACTTC
V: TRBV6-1; size: .; D: .; J: TRBJ2-1; CDR3: CASSVGQTNEQFF; DNA: TGTGCCAGCAGTGTTGGACAGACTAATGAGCAGTTCTTC
V: TRBV7-3; size: .; D: TRBD1; J: TRBJ1-1; CDR3: CASSYLQGTEAFF; DNA: TGTGCCAGCAGCTACCTACAGGGGACTGAAGCTTTCTTT
V: TRBV11-2; size: .; D: TRBD1; J: TRBJ1-4; CDR3: CASSPGTGYEKLFF; DNA: TGTGCCAGCAGTCCCGGGACAGGGTATGAAAAACTGTTTTTT
V: TRBV19; size: .; D: .; J: TRBJ2-2; CDR3: CASSILTVGPNTGELFF; DNA: TGTGCCAGTAGTATACTGACTGTCGGTCCCAACACCGGGGAGCTGTTTTTT
V: TRBV5-6; size: .; D: TRBD2; J: TRBJ2-7; CDR3: CASSFRLAGAYEQYF; DNA: TGTGCCAGCAGCTTCAGACTAGCGGGGGCCTACGAGCAGTACTTC
V: TRBV4-1; size: .; D: .; J: TRBJ1-1; CDR3: CASLAVGTRNTEAFF; DNA: TGCGCCAGCCTAGCAGTGGGGACAAGGAACACTGAAGCTTTCTTT
V: TRBV11-2; size: .; D: .; J: TRBJ2-3; CDR3: CASSLQGTDTQYF; DNA: TGTGCCAGCAGCTTGCAGGGCACAGATACGCAGTATTTT
V: TRBV27; size: .; D: TRBD1; J: TRBJ1-2; CDR3: CASSPRDSYGYTF; DNA: TGTGCCAGCAGTCCCCGGGACAGCTATGGCTACACCTTC
V: TRBV13; size: .; D: TRBD2; J: TRBJ2-3; CDR3: CASSPQRETQYF; DNA: TGTGCCAGCAGCCCCCAGCGGGAGACGCAGTATTTT
V: TRBV10-2; size: .; D: TRBD2; J: TRBJ2-3; CDR3: CASRAGGTTDTQYF; DNA: TGCGCCAGCAGAGCGGGAGGGACAACAGATACGCAGTATTTT
V: TRBV30; size: .; D: .; J: TRBJ1-6; CDR3: CAWSEGHQDSPLHF; DNA: TGTGCCTGGAGTGAGGGACACCAAGATTCACCCCTCCACTTT
V: TRBV2; size: .; D: TRBD1; J: TRBJ2-3; CDR3: CASSEGTGHTDTQYF; DNA: TGTGCCAGCAGTGAAGGGACAGGGCACACAGATACGCAGTATTTT
V: TRBV6-5; size: .; D: .; J: TRBJ1-6; CDR3: CASSYSASGSPLHF; DNA: TGTGCCAGCAGTTACTCGGCCTCGGGTTCACCCCTCCACTTT
V: TRBV29-1; size: .; D: .; J: TRBJ1-1; CDR3: CSVEWQGFTNTEAFF; DNA: TGCAGCGTTGAATGGCAGGGTTTTACGAACACTGAAGCTTTCTTT
V: TRBV7-9; size: .; D: TRBD1; J: TRBJ1-1; CDR3: CASSHGQGSSEAFF; DNA: TGTGCCAGCAGTCACGGACAGGGTTCAAGTGAAGCTTTCTTT
V: TRBV12-2; size: .; D: .; J: TRBJ2-3; CDR3: CASRPPLGRGSASTDTQYF; DNA: TGTGCAAGTCGCCCCCCTTTGGGCAGGGGGTCCGCTAGCACAGATACGCAGTATTTT
V: TRBV7-9; size: .; D: .; J: TRBJ2-6; CDR3: CASSPSLLERVLTF; DNA: TGTGCCAGCAGCCCATCTTTACTCGAACGCGTCCTGACTTTC
V: TRBV30; size: .; D: .; J: TRBJ1-1; CDR3: CAWSQTENTEAFF; DNA: TGTGCCTGGAGCCAGACAGAGAACACTGAAGCTTTCTTT
V: TRBV6-5; size: .; D: TRBD1; J: TRBJ2-1; CDR3: CATRQGAIEQFF; DNA: TGTGCCACCAGACAGGGGGCAATTGAGCAGTTCTTC
V: TRBV12-5; size: .; D: TRBD1; J: TRBJ1-1; CDR3: CASGLTQTGAMIMNTEAFF; DNA: TGTGCTAGTGGTTTGACTCAGACAGGGGCCATGATAATGAACACTGAAGCTTTCTTT
V: TRBV19; size: .; D: TRBD2; J: TRBJ2-7; CDR3: CASSMTSGGPQGNYEQYF; DNA: TGTGCCAGTAGTATGACTAGCGGGGGGCCCCAAGGCAACTACGAGCAGTACTTC
V: TRBV28; size: .; D: TRBD1; J: TRBJ1-2; CDR3: CASSRYRGSTAYGYTF; DNA: TGTGCCAGCAGCCGATACAGGGGATCTACGGCGTATGGCTACACCTTC
V: TRBV11-3; size: .; D: TRBD2; J: TRBJ2-1; CDR3: CASSPGTSGTAYNEQFF; DNA: TGTGCCAGCAGCCCGGGGACTAGCGGGACGGCTTACAATGAGCAGTTCTTC
V: TRBV10-1; size: .; D: .; J: TRBJ1-5; CDR3: CASSERHFSNQPQHF; DNA: TGCGCCAGCAGTGAGAGACACTTTAGCAATCAGCCCCAGCATTTT
V: TRBV11-2; size: .; D: .; J: TRBJ1-1; CDR3: CASSLVAKAFF; DNA: TGTGCCAGCAGCTTAGTAGCCAAAGCTTTCTTT
V: TRBV30; size: .; D: TRBD2; J: TRBJ2-2; CDR3: CAWRAKLAGHTGELFF; DNA: TGTGCCTGGAGAGCGAAACTAGCGGGACATACCGGGGAGCTGTTTTTT
V: TRBV7-9; size: few; D: TRBD1; J: TRBJ1-3; CDR3: CASSLMGQAGIYF; DNA: TGTGCCAGCAGCTTAATGGGACAGGCAGGCATATATTTT
V: TRBV5-1; size: .; D: .; J: TRBJ2-5; CDR3: CASSWAAAGTPPTSKETQYF; DNA: TGCGCCAGCAGCTGGGCAGCCGCCGGGACTCCCCCGACCTCCAAGGAGACCCAGTACTTC
V: TRBV5-4; size: .; D: TRBD2; J: TRBJ2-1; CDR3: CASSLARLAGGYNEQFF; DNA: TGTGCCAGCAGCTTGGCCCGGCTAGCGGGAGGATACAATGAGCAGTTCTTC
V: TRBV18; size: .; D: TRBD1; J: TRBJ1-2; CDR3: CASSPPDRGYGYTF; DNA: TGTGCCAGCTCACCACCGGACAGGGGTTATGGCTACACCTTC
V: TRBV6-1; size: .; D: TRBD2; J: TRBJ2-3; CDR3: CASSETSGAGSDTQYF; DNA: TGTGCCAGCAGTGAGACTAGCGGGGCGGGGTCAGATACGCAGTATTTT
V: TRBV6-6; size: .; D: .; J: TRBJ1-1; CDR3: CASISGYTEAFF; DNA: TGTGCCAGCATTTCAGGGTACACTGAAGCTTTCTTT
V: TRBV6-5; size: .; D: TRBD1; J: TRBJ1-1; CDR3: CASSSGTGGVTEAFF; DNA: TGTGCCAGCAGTTCCGGGACAGGGGGGGTCACTGAAGCTTTCTTT
V: TRBV5-1; size: .; D: TRBD2; J: TRBJ2-4; CDR3: CASSLVLAGGKNIQYF; DNA: TGCGCCAGCAGCTTGGTACTAGCGGGGGGGAAAAACATTCAGTACTTC